The next 17 T cell receptor beta chains were all read from a single sample in a study of blood T cell repertoires in COVID-19. The data were produced by immunoSEQ multiplex PCR, yet TCRdb's version contains in-frame clones alone and is incomplete. The table has fewer than 250,000 clones, 70% to 90% seen once. Sample: peripheral blood. These receptor sequences come from a man aged 55 to 70 with acute or convalescent COVID-19.

The chain carries TRBV11-2 and TRBJ1-4; D is ambiguous. This CDR3 comprises 13 residues. Germline CDR1 and CDR2: SGHAT and FQNNGV. V lost 3 bases to trimming and J lost 4 bases, with 6 bases between them. CDR3 in amino acids: CASSFQINEKLFF. DNA for the CDR3: TGTGCCAGCAGCTTCCAGATTAATGAAAAACTGTTTTTT.

The chain uses TRBV2 and TRBJ2-7, with 8 bases aligning to TRBD1. With 6 bases clipped from V and 6 bases from J, the junction kept 7 bases outside the gene matches. The CDR3 has 13 amino acids. Germline values: CDR1 SNHLY, CDR2 FYNNEI. The CDR3 loop reads CASRSGQGGEQYF. The DNA for the CDR3 is TGTGCCAGCAGAAGCGGACAGGGAGGCGAGCAGTACTTC.

This sequence joins TRBV2 and TRBJ2-3; possible D gene TRBD2, 5 bases. V gave up 3 bases and J gave up 2 bases, with 12 bases separating them. CDR1 and CDR2 from the germline V gene are SNHLY and FYNNEI. CDR3 size: 15 residues. CDR3 residues: CASSDVGGLTDTQYF. The CDR3 region has the DNA TGTGCCAGCAGTGACGTCGGCGGACTCACAGATACGCAGTATTTT.

The gene calls are TRBV5-1 and TRBJ1-1; 8 nucleotides align to TRBD1. Germline CDR1 and CDR2: SGHRS and YFSETQ. Trimming removed 4 bases from V and 6 bases from J; junction bases left unmatched: 2. The length of the CDR3 is 12 residues. The CDR3 protein is CASSRTGSEAFF. CDR3 DNA: TGCGCCAGCAGCCGGACAGGGTCTGAAGCTTTCTTT.

J is TRBJ1-4 and V is TRBV19; D gene ambiguous. The CDR3 has 14 residues. Trimming stripped 7 bases from V and 5 bases from J, with 14 bases between. Per germline, CDR1 LNHDA and CDR2 SQIVND (reference sequence). The CDR3 reads CASNEPGSNEKLFF. For the CDR3, the DNA is TGTGCCAGTAATGAACCGGGGTCCAATGAAAAACTGTTTTTT.

The gene calls are TRBV3-1 (or the pseudogene TRBV3-2) and TRBJ1-2; 9 bases line up with TRBD1. The germline CDR1 and CDR2 sequences are LGHDT and YNNKEL (reference sequence). Trimming at V came to 1 base and at J to 4 bases, leaving 10 bases not matched to a gene. The CDR3 is 17 residues long. For the CDR3, the DNA is TGTGCCAGCAGCCAAGGTACAGGGGGCGCGCTCGCCTATGGCTACACCTTC. Translation: CASSQGTGGALAYGYTF.

This rearrangement joins TRBV3-1 (or the pseudogene TRBV3-2) to TRBJ1-2, with D perhaps matching TRBD1 (6 bases). Trimming pared 4 bases from V and 5 bases from J, leaving 11 bases between. Germline CDR1 LGHDT, CDR2 YNNKEL (reference sequence). This CDR3 has 13 residues. The chain's CDR3 is CASSRRGAYGYTF. The CDR3 coding sequence is TGTGCCAGCAGCCGACGGGGGGCGTATGGCTACACCTTC.

The chain carries TRBV7-3 and TRBJ2-6; D is unclear. Between the trimmed V and J ends, which lost 2 bases and 2 bases, there was a span of 7 bases. CDR3 length equals 15 residues. Germline-derived CDR1 and CDR2 are SGHTA and FQGTGA. The CDR3 DNA reads as TGTGCCAGCAGCTTAGGCAGTCCTGGGGCCAACGTCCTGACTTTC. Protein: CASSLGSPGANVLTF.

This chain joins TRBV3-1 (or the pseudogene TRBV3-2) and TRBJ1-2; no clear D. The CDR3 has 14 amino acids. The V gene's germline CDR1 is LGHDT and CDR2 YNNKEL (reference sequence). Trimming stripped 3 bases from V and 4 bases from J, with 12 bases between. CDR3 bases: TGTGCCAGCAGCCAGACACTGGAGGGCTATGGCTACACCTTC. Amino acid sequence: CASSQTLEGYGYTF.

This chain links TRBV9 with TRBJ2-3; 13 bases agree with TRBD2. The germline CDR1 and CDR2 sequences are SGDLS and YYNGEE. The CDR3 runs to 18 residues. V lost 4 bases and J lost 0; bases outside the gene matches: 8. CDR3 sequence (DNA): TGTGCCAGCAGCTCCGGGACTAGCGGGACAACTAGCACAGATACGCAGTATTTT. Amino acid sequence: CASSSGTSGTTSTDTQYF.

This rearrangement joins TRBV6-6 to TRBJ1-6; 7 bases are shared with TRBD1. In germline, CDR1 is MNHNY, CDR2 SVGAGI (reference sequence). Trimming cost V 2 bases and J 8 bases; bases outside gene matches: 3. The CDR3 sequence is 14 residues long. Here the CDR3 reads CASSYGTDDSPLHF. In nucleotides, the CDR3 is TGTGCCAGCAGTTACGGGACAGATGATTCACCCCTCCACTTT.

The rearrangement uses TRBV28 and TRBJ1-2; perhaps TRBD1 as D (6 bases). The ends were cut back, 2 bases at V and 7 bases at J, with 14 bases in the middle. This CDR3 region has 14 residues. Germline assignment: CDR1 MDHEN and CDR2 SYDVKM. DNA of the CDR3: TGTGCCAGCAGTTTAGGGACAATTAGTGGTGGCTACACCTTC. Translating gives CASSLGTISGGYTF.

V gene TRBV4-2 combines with J gene TRBJ2-7; TRBD2 aligns across 14 bases. The CDR3 extends over 17 amino acids. Losses at the gene ends were 4 bases for V and 2 bases for J; bases not matched to a gene: 7. Germline V gives CDR1 LGHNA, CDR2 YNFKEQ. CDR3 nucleotides: TGTGCCAGCAGCCTTGGGACTAGCGGGGGAGCCACCTACGAGCAGTACTTC. This sequence encodes CASSLGTSGGATYEQYF.

The CDR3 sequence: CASSLSGQGNTEAFF. CDR3 sequence (DNA): TGTGCCAGCAGCTTGAGTGGACAAGGGAACACTGAAGCTTTCTTT. This chain joins TRBV7-9 and TRBJ1-1, with D perhaps matching TRBD1 (5 bases). V lost 3 bases and J 1 base, leaving 12 bases between the germline ends. Germline V gene data show CDR1 as SEHNR and CDR2 as FQNEAQ (reference sequence). The CDR3 totals 15 residues. Complete variable domain (other parts from reference TRBV7-9 and TRBJ1-1): DTGVSQNPRHKITKRGQNVTFRCDPISEHNRLYWYRQTLGQGPEFLTYFQNEAQLEKSRLLSDRFSAERPKGSFSTLEIQRTEQGDSAMYLCASSLSGQGNTEAFFGQGTRLTVV.

V usage is TRBV2 and J usage is TRBJ1-2; 9 nucleotides line up with TRBD1. Germline CDR1 is SNHLY and CDR2 is FYNNEI. The CDR3 is made up of 15 amino acids. V was pared by 7 bases and J by 7 bases, with 13 bases of the junction left unmatched. For the CDR3, the DNA is TGTGCCAGCACTAGGGATCGGACAGGGGACTCTGGCTACACCTTC. Protein product: CASTRDRTGDSGYTF.

The chain combines TRBV3-1 (or the pseudogene TRBV3-2) with TRBJ2-2; tentatively, D is TRBD1 (6 bases). Germline CDR1 is LGHDT and CDR2 is YNNKEL (reference sequence). Between the trimmed V and J ends, which lost 7 bases and 7 bases, there was a span of 19 bases. There are 15 residues in the CDR3. The CDR3 DNA reads as TGTGCCAGCAACACACGAGTACTAGGGGGCGGGGAGCTGTTTTTT. Translating gives CASNTRVLGGGELFF.

The chain recombines TRBV2 with TRBJ2-7; 7 nucleotides align to TRBD2. V gave up 4 bases and J gave up 1 base; unmatched junction bases: 7. CDR1 and CDR2 (germline): SNHLY, FYNNEI. The CDR3 has 15 amino acids. CDR3 protein: CASSATSGGSYEQYF. In DNA form, the CDR3 reads TGTGCCAGCAGTGCAACGTCGGGGGGTTCCTACGAGCAGTACTTC. Supplemented by reference TRBV2 and TRBJ2-7, the full variable domain reads EPEVTQTPSHQVTQMGQEVILRCVPISNHLYFYWYRQILGQKVEFLVSFYNNEISEKSEIFDDQFSVERPDGSNFTLKIRSTKLEDSAMYFCASSATSGGSYEQYFGPGTRLTVT.